This TCR beta chain is drawn from a study of shared clonotypes between healthy human individuals. Findings of the study overall: Despite large depth, sorted-subset datasets appeared incompletely sequenced. Researchers sampled blood only, noting tissue repertoires likely differ. Non-shared clonotypes displayed generation probabilities falling below those of clonotypes present in all four donors.

Libraries were prepared by immunoSEQ multiplex PCR; TCRdb keeps only in-frame clonotypes and omits some of them. Of around 1.9 million clones listed, around 93% are singletons. CDR1 is MNHEY and CDR2 is SMNVEV in the germline V gene (reference sequence). This CDR3 has 15 amino acids. Trimming left V 5 bases short and J 2 bases short, with 16 bases between. Points on this clone: Its antigen is still unknown. This sample also contains other DNA sequences that code for the same CDR3.

Naive CD8 cells were CD45RO-negative, positively selected for CCR7, excluding terminally differentiated effector memory CD45RA+ cells. This TCR derives from a man aged 18 to 30 in good health. Some clones in this sample may be carry-over from other donors' samples. The V call is TRBV27, the J call TRBJ2-7; a possible D gene is TRBD2 (6 bases). The specimen sequenced was naive CD8+ T cells from PBMCs. CDR3 bases: TGTGCCAGCAGTCCATCAGCGGGCGCCGCCTACGAGCAGTACTTC. Residues: CASSPSAGAAYEQYF.